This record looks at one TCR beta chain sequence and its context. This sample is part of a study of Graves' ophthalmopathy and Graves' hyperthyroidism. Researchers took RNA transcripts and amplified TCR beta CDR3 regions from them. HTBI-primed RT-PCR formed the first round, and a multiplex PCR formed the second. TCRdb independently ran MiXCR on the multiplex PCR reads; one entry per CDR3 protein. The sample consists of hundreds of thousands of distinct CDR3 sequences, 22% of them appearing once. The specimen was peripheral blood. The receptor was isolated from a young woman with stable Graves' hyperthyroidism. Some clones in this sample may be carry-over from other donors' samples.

The DNA of the CDR3 is TGTGCCACCAGTGACCATTACAGGGTTGAGACCCAGTACTTC. Protein product: CATSDHYRVETQYF. This chain uses TRBV24-1 with TRBJ2-5; perhaps TRBD1 as D (6 bases). Between the trimmed V and J ends, which lost 4 bases and 5 bases, there was a span of 13 bases. Per the germline V gene, CDR1 is KGHDR and CDR2 is SFDVKD. There are 14 residues in the CDR3.